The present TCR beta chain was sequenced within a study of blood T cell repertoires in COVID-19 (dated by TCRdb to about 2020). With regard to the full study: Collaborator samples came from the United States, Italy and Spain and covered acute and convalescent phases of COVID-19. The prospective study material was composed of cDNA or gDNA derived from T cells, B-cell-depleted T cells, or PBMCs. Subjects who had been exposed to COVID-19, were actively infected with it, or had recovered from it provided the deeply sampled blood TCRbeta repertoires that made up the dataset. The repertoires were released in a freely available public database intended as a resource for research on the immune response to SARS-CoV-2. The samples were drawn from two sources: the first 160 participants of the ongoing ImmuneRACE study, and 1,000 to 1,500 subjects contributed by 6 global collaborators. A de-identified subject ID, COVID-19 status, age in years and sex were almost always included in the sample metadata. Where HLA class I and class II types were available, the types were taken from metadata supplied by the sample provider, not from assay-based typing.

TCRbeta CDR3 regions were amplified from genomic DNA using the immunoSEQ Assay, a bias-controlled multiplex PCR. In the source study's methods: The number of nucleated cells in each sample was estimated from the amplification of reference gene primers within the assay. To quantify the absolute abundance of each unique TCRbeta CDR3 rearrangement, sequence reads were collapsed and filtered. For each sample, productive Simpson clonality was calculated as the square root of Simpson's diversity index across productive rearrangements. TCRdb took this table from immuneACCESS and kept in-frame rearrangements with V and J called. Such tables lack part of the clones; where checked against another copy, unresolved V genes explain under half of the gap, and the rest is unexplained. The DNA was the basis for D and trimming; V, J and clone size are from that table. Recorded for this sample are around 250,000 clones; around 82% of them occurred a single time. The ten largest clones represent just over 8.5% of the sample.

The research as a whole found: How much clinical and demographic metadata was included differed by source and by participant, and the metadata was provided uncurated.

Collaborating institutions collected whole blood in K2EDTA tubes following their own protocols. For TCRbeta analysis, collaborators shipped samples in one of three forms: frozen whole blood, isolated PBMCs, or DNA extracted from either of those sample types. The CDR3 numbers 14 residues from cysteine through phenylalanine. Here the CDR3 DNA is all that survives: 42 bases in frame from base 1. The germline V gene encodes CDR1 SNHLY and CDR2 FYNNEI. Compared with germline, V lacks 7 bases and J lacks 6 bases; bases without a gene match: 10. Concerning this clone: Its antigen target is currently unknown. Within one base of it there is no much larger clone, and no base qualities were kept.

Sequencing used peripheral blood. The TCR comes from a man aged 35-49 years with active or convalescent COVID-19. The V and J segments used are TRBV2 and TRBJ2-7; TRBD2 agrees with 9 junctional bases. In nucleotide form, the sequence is TGTGCCAGCAATTCTAGGCGACTAGCGGCCGAGCAGTACTTC. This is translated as CASNSRRLAAEQYF.